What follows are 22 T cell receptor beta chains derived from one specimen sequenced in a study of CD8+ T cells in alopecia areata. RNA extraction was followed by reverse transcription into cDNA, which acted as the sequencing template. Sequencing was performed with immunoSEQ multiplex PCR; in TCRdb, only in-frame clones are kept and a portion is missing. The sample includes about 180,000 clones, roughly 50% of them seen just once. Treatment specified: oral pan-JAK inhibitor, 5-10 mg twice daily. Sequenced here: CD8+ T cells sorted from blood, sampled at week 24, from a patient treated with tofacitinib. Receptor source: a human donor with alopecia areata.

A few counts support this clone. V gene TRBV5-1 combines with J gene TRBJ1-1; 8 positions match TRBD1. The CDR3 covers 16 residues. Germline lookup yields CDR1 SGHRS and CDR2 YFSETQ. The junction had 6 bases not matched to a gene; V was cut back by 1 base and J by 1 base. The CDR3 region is CASSLTQGAGNTEAFF. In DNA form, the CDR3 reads TGCGCCAGCAGCTTGACCCAGGGGGCCGGGAACACTGAAGCTTTCTTT.

The CDR3 region has the DNA TGCGCCAGCAGCCAAGATGGGGGATCGGGCTATGGCTACACCTTC. This gives the protein CASSQDGGSGYGYTF. The chain joins TRBV4-3 to TRBJ1-2; possible D gene TRBD1, 5 bases. In germline, CDR1 is LGHNA, CDR2 YSLEER. Trimming removed 0 bases from V and 4 bases from J, with 12 bases in between. The CDR3 extends over 15 amino acids.

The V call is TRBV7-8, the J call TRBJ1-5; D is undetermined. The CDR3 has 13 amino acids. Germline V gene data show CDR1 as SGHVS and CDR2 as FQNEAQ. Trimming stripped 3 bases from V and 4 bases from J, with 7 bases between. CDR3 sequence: CASSFAGNQPQHF. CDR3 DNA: TGTGCCAGCAGCTTTGCGGGGAATCAGCCCCAGCATTTT.

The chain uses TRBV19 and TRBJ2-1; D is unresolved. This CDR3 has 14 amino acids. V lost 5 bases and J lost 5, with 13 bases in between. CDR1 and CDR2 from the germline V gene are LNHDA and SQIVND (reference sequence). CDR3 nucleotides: TGTGCCAGTAGTGTGGCAGGTGGAAACAATGAGCAGTTCTTC. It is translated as CASSVAGGNNEQFF.

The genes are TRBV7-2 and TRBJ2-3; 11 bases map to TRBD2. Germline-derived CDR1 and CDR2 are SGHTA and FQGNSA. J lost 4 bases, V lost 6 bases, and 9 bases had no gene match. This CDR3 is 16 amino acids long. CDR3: CASRGLETSGADTQYF. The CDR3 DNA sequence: TGTGCCAGCAGAGGGTTGGAGACTAGCGGGGCAGATACGCAGTATTTT.

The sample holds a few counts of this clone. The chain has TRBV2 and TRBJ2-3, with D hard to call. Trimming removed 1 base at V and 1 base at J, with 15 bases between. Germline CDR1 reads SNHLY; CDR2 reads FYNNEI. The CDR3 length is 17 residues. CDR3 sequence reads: CASSEEGSPQGTDTQYF. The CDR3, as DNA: TGTGCCAGCAGTGAAGAGGGTAGCCCCCAAGGCACAGATACGCAGTATTTT.

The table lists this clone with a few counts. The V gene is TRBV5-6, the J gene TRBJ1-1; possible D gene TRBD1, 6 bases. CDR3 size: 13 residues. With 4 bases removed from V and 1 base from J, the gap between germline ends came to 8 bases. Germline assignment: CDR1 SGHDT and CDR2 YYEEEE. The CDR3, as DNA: TGTGCCAGCAGCCCCAGGGGGAACACTGAAGCTTTCTTT. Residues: CASSPRGNTEAFF.

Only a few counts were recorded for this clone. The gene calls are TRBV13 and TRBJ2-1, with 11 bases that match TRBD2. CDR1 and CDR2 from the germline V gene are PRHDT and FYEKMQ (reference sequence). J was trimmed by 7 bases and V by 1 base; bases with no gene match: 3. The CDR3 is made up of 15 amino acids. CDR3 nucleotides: TGTGCCAGCAGCTTAGTAGCGGGGGGGAGTAATGAGCAGTTCTTC. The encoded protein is CASSLVAGGSNEQFF. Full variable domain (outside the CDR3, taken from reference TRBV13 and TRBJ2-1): AAGVIQSPRHLIKEKRETATLKCYPIPRHDTVYWYQQGPGQDPQFLISFYEKMQSDKGSIPDRFSAQQFSDYHSELNMSSLELGDSALYFCASSLVAGGSNEQFFGPGTRLTVL.

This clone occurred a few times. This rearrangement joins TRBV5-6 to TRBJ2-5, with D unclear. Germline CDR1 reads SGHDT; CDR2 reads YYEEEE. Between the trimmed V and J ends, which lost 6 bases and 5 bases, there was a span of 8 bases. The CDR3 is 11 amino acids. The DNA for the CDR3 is TGTGCCAGCACCCTAGGGGAGACCCAGTACTTC. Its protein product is CASTLGETQYF.

CDR3 bases: TGTGCCAGCAGCTTAGGCAGCCATCAGCCCCAGCATTTT. Its protein product is CASSLGSHQPQHF. The chain combines TRBV7-8 with TRBJ1-5; D unclear. The CDR3 totals 13 residues. CDR1 and CDR2 from the germline V gene are SGHVS and FQNEAQ. V lost 1 base to trimming and J lost 5 bases, with 6 bases between them. The complete variable domain, with remaining parts taken from reference TRBV7-8 and TRBJ1-5, reads GAGVSQSPRYKVAKRGQDVALRCDPISGHVSLFWYQQALGQGPEFLTYFQNEAQLDKSGLPSDRFFAERPEGSVSTLKIQRTQQEDSAVYLCASSLGSHQPQHFGDGTRLSIL.

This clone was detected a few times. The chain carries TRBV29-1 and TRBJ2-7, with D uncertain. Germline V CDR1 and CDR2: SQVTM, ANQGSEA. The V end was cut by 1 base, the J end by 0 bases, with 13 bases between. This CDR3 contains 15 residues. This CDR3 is CSVEVNGRTSYEQYF. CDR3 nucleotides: TGCAGCGTTGAAGTTAACGGCAGGACCTCCTACGAGCAGTACTTC.

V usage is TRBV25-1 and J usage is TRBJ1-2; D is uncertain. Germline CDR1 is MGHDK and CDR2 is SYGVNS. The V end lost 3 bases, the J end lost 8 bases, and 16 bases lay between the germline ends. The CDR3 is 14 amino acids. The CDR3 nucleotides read TGTGCCAGCAGTGACGGCTCGGGTGTGGGGGGCTACACCTTC. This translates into CASSDGSGVGGYTF.

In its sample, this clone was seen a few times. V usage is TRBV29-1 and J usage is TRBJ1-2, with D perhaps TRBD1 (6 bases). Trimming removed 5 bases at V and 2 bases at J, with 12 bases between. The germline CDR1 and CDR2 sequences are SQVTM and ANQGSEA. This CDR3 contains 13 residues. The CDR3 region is CSVQGGGNYGYTF. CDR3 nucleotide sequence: TGCAGCGTTCAAGGGGGGGGCAACTATGGCTACACCTTC.

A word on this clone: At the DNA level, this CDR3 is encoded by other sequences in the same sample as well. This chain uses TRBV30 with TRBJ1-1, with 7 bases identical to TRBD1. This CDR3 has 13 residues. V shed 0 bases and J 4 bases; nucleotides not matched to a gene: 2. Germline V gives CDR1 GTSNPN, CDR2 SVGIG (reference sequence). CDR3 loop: CAWSVGGGTEAFF. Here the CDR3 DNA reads TGTGCCTGGAGTGTAGGGGGCGGCACTGAAGCTTTCTTT.

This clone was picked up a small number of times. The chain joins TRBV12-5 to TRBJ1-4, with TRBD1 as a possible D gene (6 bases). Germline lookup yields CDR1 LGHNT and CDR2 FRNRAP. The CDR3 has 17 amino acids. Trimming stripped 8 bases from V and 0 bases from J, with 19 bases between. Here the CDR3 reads CASTGGQGATTNEKLFF. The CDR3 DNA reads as TGTGCTAGTACCGGGGGCCAGGGAGCCACAACTAATGAAAAACTGTTTTTT.

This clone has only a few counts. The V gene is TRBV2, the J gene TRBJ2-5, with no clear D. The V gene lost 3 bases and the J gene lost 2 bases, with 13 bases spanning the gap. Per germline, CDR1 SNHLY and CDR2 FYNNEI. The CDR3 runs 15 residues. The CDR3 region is CASSESANSQETQYF. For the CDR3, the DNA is TGTGCCAGCAGTGAGAGCGCGAATTCACAAGAGACCCAGTACTTC.

The CDR3 loop reads CATSRPEQSIYGYTF. CDR3 DNA: TGTGCCACCAGCAGACCAGAACAGTCAATTTATGGCTACACCTTC. The chain has TRBV15 and TRBJ1-2; D is undetermined. With 2 bases removed from V and 5 bases from J, the gap between germline ends came to 15 bases. The CDR3 runs 15 residues. Germline V lookup: CDR1 LNHNV, CDR2 YYDKDF (reference sequence).

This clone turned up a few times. The CDR3 loop reads CSVLRQGSSVLFF. The CDR3 coding sequence is TGCAGCGTTTTGAGACAGGGTTCCAGCGTACTGTTTTTT. The J gene is TRBJ1-4, the V gene TRBV29-1; 7 nucleotides align to TRBD1. V was pared by 5 bases and J by 13 bases, with 13 bases of the junction left unmatched. This CDR3 spans 13 amino acids. Germline V lookup: CDR1 SQVTM, CDR2 ANQGSEA.

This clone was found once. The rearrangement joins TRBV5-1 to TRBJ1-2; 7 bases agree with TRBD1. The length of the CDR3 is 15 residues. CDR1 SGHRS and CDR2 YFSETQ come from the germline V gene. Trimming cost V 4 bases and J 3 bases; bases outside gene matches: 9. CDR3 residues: CASSDQQGRDYGYTF. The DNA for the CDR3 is TGCGCCAGCAGCGACCAACAGGGGAGAGACTATGGCTACACCTTC.

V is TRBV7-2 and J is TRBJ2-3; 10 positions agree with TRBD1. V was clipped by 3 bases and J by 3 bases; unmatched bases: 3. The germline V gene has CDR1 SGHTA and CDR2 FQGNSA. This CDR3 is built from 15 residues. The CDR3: CASSFRDRGTDTQYF. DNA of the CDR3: TGTGCCAGCAGCTTCCGGGACAGGGGAACAGATACGCAGTATTTT. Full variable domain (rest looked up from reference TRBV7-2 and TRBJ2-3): GAGVSQSPSNKVTEKGKDVELRCDPISGHTALYWYRQSLGQGLEFLIYFQGNSAPDKSGLPSDRFSAERTGGSVSTLTIQRTQQEDSAVYLCASSFRDRGTDTQYFGPGTRLTVL.

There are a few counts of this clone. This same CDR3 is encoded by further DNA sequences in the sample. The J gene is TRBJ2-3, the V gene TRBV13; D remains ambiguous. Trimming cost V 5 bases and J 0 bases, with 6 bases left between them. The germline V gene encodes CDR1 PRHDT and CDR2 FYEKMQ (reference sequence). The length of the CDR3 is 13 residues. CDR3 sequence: CASSPPSTDTQYF. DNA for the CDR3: TGTGCCAGCAGCCCCCCTAGCACAGATACGCAGTATTTT.

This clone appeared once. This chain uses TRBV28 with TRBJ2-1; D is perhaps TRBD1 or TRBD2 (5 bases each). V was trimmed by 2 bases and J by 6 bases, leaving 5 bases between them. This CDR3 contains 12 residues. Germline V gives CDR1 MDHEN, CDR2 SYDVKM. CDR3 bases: TGTGCCAGCAGTTTAGGGGGCAATGAGCAGTTCTTC. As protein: CASSLGGNEQFF.